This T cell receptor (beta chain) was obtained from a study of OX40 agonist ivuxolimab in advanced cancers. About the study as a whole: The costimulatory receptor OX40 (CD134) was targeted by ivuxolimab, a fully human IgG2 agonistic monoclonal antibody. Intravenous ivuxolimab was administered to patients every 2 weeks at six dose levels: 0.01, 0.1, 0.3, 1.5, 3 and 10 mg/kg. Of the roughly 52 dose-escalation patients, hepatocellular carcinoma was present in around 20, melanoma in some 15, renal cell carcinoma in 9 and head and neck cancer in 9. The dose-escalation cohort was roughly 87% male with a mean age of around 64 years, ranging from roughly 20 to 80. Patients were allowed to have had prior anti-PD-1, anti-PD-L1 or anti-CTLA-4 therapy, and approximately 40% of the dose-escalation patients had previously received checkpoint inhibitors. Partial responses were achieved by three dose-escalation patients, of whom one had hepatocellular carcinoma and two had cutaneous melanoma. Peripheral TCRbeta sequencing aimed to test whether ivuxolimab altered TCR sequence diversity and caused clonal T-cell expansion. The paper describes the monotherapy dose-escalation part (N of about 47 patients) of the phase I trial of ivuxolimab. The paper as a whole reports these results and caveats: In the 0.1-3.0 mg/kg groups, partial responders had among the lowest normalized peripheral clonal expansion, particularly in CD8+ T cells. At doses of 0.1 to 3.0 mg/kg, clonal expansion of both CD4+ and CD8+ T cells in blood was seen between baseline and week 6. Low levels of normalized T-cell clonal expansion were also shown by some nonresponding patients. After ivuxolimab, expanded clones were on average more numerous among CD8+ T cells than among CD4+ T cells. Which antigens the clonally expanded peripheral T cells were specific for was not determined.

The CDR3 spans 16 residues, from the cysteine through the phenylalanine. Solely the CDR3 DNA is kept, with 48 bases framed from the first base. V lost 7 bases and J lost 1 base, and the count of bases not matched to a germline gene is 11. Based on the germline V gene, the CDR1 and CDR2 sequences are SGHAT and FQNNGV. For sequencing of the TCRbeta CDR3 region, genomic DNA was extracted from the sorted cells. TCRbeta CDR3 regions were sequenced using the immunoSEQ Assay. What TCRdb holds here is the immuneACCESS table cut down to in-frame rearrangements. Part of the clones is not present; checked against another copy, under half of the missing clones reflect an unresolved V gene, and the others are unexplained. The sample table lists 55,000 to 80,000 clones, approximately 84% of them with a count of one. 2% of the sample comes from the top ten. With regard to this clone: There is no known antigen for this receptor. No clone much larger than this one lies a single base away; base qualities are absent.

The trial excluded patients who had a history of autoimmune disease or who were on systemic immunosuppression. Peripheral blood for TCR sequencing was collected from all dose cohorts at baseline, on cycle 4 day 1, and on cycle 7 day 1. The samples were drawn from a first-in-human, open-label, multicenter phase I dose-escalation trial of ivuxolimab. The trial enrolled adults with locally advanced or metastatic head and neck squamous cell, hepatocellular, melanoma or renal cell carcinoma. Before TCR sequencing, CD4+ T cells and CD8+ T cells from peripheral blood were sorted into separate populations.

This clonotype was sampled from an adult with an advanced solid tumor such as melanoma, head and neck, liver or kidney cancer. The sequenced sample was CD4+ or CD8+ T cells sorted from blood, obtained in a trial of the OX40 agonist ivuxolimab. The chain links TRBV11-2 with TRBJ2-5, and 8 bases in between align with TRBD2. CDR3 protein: CASNPGGAGVQETQYF. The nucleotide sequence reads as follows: TGTGCCAGCAACCCCGGTGGAGCGGGGGTCCAAGAGACCCAGTACTTC.